This paragraph covers one TCR beta chain sequence. Its antigen is not known. This record belongs to a study of T-cell reconstitution after alpha-beta-depleted transplantation in children. Whole-study results and caveats: Several hundred expanded graft clones reportedly were the source of alpha-beta T cells about two months after transplant. By one year post-transplant, T-cell counts and diversity largely arose from T cells that were newly produced.

The authors prepared the TCRbeta library with unique molecular identifiers. In TCRdb, the PCR reads were re-called with MiXCR into one record per CDR3 protein. Of hundreds of thousands of distinct CDR3 sequences listed, less than 15% were seen once; the top ten hold 0.79%. J gave up 5 bases and V 0 bases, and 9 bases lay outside the gene matches. Germline CDR1 reads DFQATT; CDR2 reads SNEGSKA (reference sequence). CDR3 size: 16 residues. The rearrangement joins TRBV20-1 to TRBJ2-5; TRBD2 aligns across 10 bases. Sequenced here: PBMCs, sampled before TCRalphabeta/CD19-depleted stem cell transplant. The TCR originated in a girl aged 2 to 10 with congenital amegakaryocytic thrombocytopenia, due to receive a stem cell transplant. The CDR3 reads CSARDLLAGEGETQYF. The CDR3 bases are TGCAGTGCTAGAGATCTTCTAGCGGGAGAGGGGGAGACCCAGTACTTC.